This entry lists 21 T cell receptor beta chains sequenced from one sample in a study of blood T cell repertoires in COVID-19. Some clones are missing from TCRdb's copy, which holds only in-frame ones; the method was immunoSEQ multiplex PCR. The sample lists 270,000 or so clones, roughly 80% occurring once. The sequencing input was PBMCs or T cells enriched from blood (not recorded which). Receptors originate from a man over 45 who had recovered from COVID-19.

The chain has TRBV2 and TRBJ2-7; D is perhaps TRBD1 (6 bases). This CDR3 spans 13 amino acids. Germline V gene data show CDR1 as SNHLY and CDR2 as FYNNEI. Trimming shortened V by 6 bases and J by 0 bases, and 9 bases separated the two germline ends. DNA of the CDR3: TGTGCCAGCAGGACAGGAGTCTCCTACGAGCAGTACTTC. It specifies CASRTGVSYEQYF.

CDR3 in DNA: TGTGCCAGCAGACCCTGGACAGGTCCAGATACGCAGTATTTT. Translating gives CASRPWTGPDTQYF. The J gene is TRBJ2-3, the V gene TRBV14, with 7 positions matching TRBD1. Germline-derived CDR1 and CDR2 are SGHDN and FVKESK. The CDR3 consists of 14 residues. The V gene end was trimmed by 6 bases and the J gene end by 4 bases; junction bases not matched to a gene: 7.

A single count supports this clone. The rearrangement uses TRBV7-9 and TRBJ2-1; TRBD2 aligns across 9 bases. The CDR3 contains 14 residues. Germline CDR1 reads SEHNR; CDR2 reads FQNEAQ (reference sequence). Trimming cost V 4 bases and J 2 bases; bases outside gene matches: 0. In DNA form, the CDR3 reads TGTGCCAGCAGCTCTAGCGGGGCCTACAATGAGCAGTTCTTC. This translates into CASSSSGAYNEQFF. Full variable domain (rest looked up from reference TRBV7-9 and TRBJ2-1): DTGVSQNPRHKITKRGQNVTFRCDPISEHNRLYWYRQTLGQGPEFLTYFQNEAQLEKSRLLSDRFSAERPKGSFSTLEIQRTEQGDSAMYLCASSSSGAYNEQFFGPGTRLTVL.

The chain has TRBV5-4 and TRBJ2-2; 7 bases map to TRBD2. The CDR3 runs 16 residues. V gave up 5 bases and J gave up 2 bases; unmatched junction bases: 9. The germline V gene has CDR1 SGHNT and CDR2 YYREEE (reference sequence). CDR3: CASRRGRAGNTGELFF. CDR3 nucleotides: TGTGCCAGCAGACGGGGACGAGCGGGAAACACCGGGGAGCTGTTTTTT.

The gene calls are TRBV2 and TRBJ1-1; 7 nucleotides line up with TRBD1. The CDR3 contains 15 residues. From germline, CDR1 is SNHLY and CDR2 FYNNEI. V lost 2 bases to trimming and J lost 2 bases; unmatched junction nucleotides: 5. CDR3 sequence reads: CASSETGAFNTEAFF. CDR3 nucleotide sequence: TGTGCCAGCAGTGAAACAGGGGCGTTCAACACTGAAGCTTTCTTT. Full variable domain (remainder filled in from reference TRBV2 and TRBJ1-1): EPEVTQTPSHQVTQMGQEVILRCVPISNHLYFYWYRQILGQKVEFLVSFYNNEISEKSEIFDDQFSVERPDGSNFTLKIRSTKLEDSAMYFCASSETGAFNTEAFFGQGTRLTVV.

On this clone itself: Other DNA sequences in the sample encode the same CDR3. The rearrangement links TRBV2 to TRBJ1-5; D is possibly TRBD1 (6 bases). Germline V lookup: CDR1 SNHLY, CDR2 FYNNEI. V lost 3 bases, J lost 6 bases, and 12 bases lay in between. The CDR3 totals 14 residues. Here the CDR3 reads CASSDRGVGQPQHF. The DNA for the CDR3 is TGTGCCAGCAGTGACAGGGGCGTTGGTCAGCCCCAGCATTTT.

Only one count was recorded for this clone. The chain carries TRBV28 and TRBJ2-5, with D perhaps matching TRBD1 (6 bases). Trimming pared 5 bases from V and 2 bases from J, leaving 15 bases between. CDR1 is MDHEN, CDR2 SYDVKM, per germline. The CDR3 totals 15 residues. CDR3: CASSDLGQMQETQYF. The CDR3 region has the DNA TGTGCCAGCAGTGATCTTGGACAGATGCAAGAGACCCAGTACTTC.

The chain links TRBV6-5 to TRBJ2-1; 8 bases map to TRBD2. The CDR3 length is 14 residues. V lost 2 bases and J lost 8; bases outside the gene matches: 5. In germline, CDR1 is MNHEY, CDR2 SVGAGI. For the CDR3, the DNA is TGTGCCAGCAGTTACGCGGGAGGCATTGATGAGCAGTTCTTC. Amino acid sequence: CASSYAGGIDEQFF.

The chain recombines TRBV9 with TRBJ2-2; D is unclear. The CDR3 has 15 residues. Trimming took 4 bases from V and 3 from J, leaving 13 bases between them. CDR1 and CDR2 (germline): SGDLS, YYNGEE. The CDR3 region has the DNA TGTGCCAGCAGCCCCTCCCAGGCGCACACCGGGGAGCTGTTTTTT. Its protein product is CASSPSQAHTGELFF. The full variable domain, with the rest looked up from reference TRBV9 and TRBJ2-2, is DSGVTQTPKHLITATGQRVTLRCSPRSGDLSVYWYQQSLDQGLQFLIQYYNGEERAKGNILERFSAQQFPDLHSELNLSSLELGDSALYFCASSPSQAHTGELFFGEGSRLTVL.

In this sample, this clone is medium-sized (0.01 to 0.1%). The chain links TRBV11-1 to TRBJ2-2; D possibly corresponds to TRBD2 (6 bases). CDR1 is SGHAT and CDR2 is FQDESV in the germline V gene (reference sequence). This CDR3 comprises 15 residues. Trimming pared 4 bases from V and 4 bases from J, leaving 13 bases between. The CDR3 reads CASSSPGSPTGELFF. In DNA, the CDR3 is TGTGCCAGCAGCTCCCCCGGGAGCCCCACCGGGGAGCTGTTTTTT.

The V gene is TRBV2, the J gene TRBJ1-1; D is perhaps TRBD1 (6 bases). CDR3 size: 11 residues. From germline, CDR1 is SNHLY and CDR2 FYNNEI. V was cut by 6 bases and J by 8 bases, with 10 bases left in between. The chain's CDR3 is CASSLDSEAFF. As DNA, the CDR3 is TGTGCCAGCAGCTTGGACAGCGAAGCTTTCTTT. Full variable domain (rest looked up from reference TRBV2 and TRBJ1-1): EPEVTQTPSHQVTQMGQEVILRCVPISNHLYFYWYRQILGQKVEFLVSFYNNEISEKSEIFDDQFSVERPDGSNFTLKIRSTKLEDSAMYFCASSLDSEAFFGQGTRLTVV.

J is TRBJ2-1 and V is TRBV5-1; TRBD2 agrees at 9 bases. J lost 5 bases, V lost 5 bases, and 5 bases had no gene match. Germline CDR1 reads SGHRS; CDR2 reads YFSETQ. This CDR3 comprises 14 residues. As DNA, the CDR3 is TGCGCCAGCAGACGCGCGGGAGGGGACAATGAGCAGTTCTTC. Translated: CASRRAGGDNEQFF.

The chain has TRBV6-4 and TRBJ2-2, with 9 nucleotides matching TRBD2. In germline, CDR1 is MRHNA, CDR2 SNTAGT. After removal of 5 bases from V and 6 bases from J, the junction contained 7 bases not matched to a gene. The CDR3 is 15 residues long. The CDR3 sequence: CASSPSGAFPGELFF. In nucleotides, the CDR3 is TGTGCCAGCAGTCCTAGCGGGGCTTTTCCCGGGGAGCTGTTTTTT.

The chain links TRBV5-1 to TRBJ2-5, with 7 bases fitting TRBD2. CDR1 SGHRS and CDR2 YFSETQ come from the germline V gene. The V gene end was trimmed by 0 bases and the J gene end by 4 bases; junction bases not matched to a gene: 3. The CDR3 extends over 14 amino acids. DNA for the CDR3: TGCGCCAGCAGCTTGGAATGGGAGGGAGAGACCCAGTACTTC. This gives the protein CASSLEWEGETQYF.

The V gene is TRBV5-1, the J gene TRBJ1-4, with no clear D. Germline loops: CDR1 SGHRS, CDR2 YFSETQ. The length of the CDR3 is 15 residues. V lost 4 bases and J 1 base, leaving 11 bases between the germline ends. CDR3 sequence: CASSPGLRTNEKLFF. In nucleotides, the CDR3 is TGCGCCAGCAGCCCCGGTCTCCGAACTAATGAAAAACTGTTTTTT.

CDR3 sequence (DNA): TGTGCCAGCAGTTACACCCTAGCGGGAGGGTACAATGAGCAGTTCTTC. Encoded protein: CASSYTLAGGYNEQFF. The rearrangement links TRBV6-5 to TRBJ2-1, with 12 nucleotides matching TRBD2. The CDR3 totals 16 residues. V lost 2 bases and J lost 4; bases outside the gene matches: 3. Looked up from germline, CDR1 is MNHEY and CDR2 is SVGAGI.

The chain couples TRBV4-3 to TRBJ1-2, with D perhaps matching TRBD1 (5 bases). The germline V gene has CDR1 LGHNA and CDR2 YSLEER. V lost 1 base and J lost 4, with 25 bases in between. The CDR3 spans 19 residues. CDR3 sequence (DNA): TGCGCCAGCAGCCAAGCTATTGCGGGAATCACAGGACCCACCTATGGCTACACCTTC. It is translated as CASSQAIAGITGPTYGYTF.

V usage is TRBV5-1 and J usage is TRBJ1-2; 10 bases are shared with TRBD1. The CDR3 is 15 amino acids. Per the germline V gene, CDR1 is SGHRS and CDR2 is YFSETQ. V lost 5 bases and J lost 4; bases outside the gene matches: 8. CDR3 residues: CASSFDRGRLYGYTF. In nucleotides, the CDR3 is TGCGCCAGCAGTTTCGACAGGGGGCGCCTCTATGGCTACACCTTC.

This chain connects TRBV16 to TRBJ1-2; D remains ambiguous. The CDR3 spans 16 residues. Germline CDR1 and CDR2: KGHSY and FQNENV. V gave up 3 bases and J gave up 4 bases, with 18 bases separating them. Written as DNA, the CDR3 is TGTGCCAGCAGCCACACCGAAGGCAACAGAATCTATGGCTACACCTTC. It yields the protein CASSHTEGNRIYGYTF.

In DNA form, the CDR3 reads TGCGCCAGCAATATGGAAGGTAGGGGCACTGAAGCTTTCTTT. It translates to CASNMEGRGTEAFF. The chain combines TRBV5-1 with TRBJ1-1; a weak D match, TRBD1 (5 bases). V dropped 6 bases and J dropped 4 bases, with 16 bases sitting between them. The CDR3 consists of 14 residues. Per the germline V gene, CDR1 is SGHRS and CDR2 is YFSETQ.

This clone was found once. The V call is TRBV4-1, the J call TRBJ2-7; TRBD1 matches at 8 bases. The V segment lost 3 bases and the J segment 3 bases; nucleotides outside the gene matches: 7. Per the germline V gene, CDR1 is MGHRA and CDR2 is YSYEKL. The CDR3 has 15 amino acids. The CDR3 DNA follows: TGCGCCAGCAGCCAGTGGCGGGACAGGAGCTACGAGCAGTACTTC. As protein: CASSQWRDRSYEQYF.